This T cell receptor beta chain was documented in a study of regulatory T cells in long-lasting Graves disease. Arm-PCR with iRepertoire HTBI primers amplified the CDR3 regions for these TCR beta libraries. TCRdb itself ran the multiplex PCR reads through MiXCR, one entry per CDR3 protein. The data show a few hundred thousand distinct CDR3 sequences, with 22% seen just once and around 50% held by the top ten. The time point was: persistent/refractory GD, antithyroid drugs over 5 years with positive TRAb. Scientists built the TCR library using RNA that was extracted from PBMCs. American Thyroid Association guidelines served as the basis for diagnosing Graves' disease. An endocrinology unit in Xi'an, China, supplied the patients. Collection of peripheral blood (nine milliliters) was done using EDTA tubes. V gave up 3 bases and J gave up 2 bases; unmatched junction bases: 4. The germline CDR1 and CDR2 sequences are MNHGY and SVAAGI. CDR3 length: 15 amino acids.

A note on this clonotype: Its antigen is not known.

Points from the study as a whole: Patients with persistent disease showed a bias toward TRBV28, TRBJ1-2 and TRBJ2-5.

This receptor was taken from a female donor with Graves disease. Specimen: peripheral blood mononuclear cells (PBMCs), collected when the disease was refractory, from a patient treated with antithyroid drugs. J is TRBJ2-7 and V is TRBV6-9; 10 bases are shared with TRBD1. The CDR3 coding sequence is TGTGCCAGCAGTTACGGACAGGGGGTCCCCTACGAGCAGTACTTC. Amino acids: CASSYGQGVPYEQYF.